Below are 7 T cell receptor beta chains sequenced from a single sample in a study of cytomegalovirus exposure and HLA in healthy donors. Vbeta (60) and Jbeta (13) primers were used in the PCR. Sequencing was performed with immunoSEQ multiplex PCR; in TCRdb, only in-frame clones are kept and a portion is missing. The table includes fewer than 120,000 clones, around 87% detected once. The source material was PBMCs. The receptors here all came from a middle-aged man in good health and CMV-seronegative.

The CDR3: CSVENPRGTFEAFF. The DNA of the CDR3 is TGCAGCGTTGAAAATCCCAGGGGTACTTTCGAAGCTTTCTTT. This chain links TRBV29-1 with TRBJ1-1, with D perhaps matching TRBD1 (6 bases). CDR3 length: 14 residues. The germline CDR1 and CDR2 sequences are SQVTM and ANQGSEA. Deletions cut 2 bases from V and 8 bases from J, with 18 bases between.

The chain couples TRBV9 to TRBJ2-2, with TRBD1 matching over 8 bases. Trimming cost V 3 bases and J 1 base; bases outside gene matches: 5. CDR3 length: 16 amino acids. The germline V gene has CDR1 SGDLS and CDR2 YYNGEE. The CDR3 spells CASSAQGELNTGELFF. CDR3 nucleotides: TGTGCCAGCAGCGCACAGGGGGAATTGAACACCGGGGAGCTGTTTTTT.

This chain uses TRBV15 with TRBJ1-1; no clear D. CDR1 and CDR2 from the germline V gene are LNHNV and YYDKDF (reference sequence). The length of the CDR3 is 17 residues. Trimming took off 1 base at V and 1 base at J, with 16 bases between the two ends. The CDR3 loop is CATSRGPITEKNTEAFF. CDR3 coding DNA: TGTGCCACCAGCAGAGGGCCAATCACAGAGAAGAACACTGAAGCTTTCTTT.

J is TRBJ1-5 and V is TRBV28; the match to TRBD1 covers 8 bases. Germline-derived CDR1 and CDR2 are MDHEN and SYDVKM. Trimming cost V 6 bases and J 4 bases; bases outside gene matches: 8. This CDR3 has 15 amino acids. CDR3 sequence (DNA): TGTGCCAGCAGACGCGGACAGGGCGTAAATCAGCCCCAGCATTTT. Its translation is CASRRGQGVNQPQHF.

V and J are TRBV19 and TRBJ1-1; a weak D match, TRBD1 (6 bases). Germline CDR1 and CDR2: LNHDA and SQIVND (reference sequence). Trimming removed 6 bases at V and 1 base at J, with 12 bases between. The CDR3 totals 14 residues. The CDR3 DNA sequence: TGTGCCAGTAGGGTCGGGGGGGCGAACACTGAAGCTTTCTTT. It yields the protein CASRVGGANTEAFF. The full variable domain, rest sourced from reference TRBV19 and TRBJ1-1, is DGGITQSPKYLFRKEGQNVTLSCEQNLNHDAMYWYRQDPGQGLRLIYYSQIVNDFQKGDIAEGYSVSREKKESFPLTVTSAQKNPTAFYLCASRVGGANTEAFFGQGTRLTVV.

The chain joins TRBV19 to TRBJ2-7, with D possibly being TRBD1 (5 bases). The CDR3 consists of 14 residues. Germline V gene sequence: CDR1 LNHDA, CDR2 SQIVND (reference sequence). Trimming cost V 6 bases and J 3 bases, with 15 bases left between them. As DNA, the CDR3 is TGTGCCAGTAGCTCCGCAGGGTTGGTCTACGAGCAGTACTTC. It yields the protein CASSSAGLVYEQYF.

The chain couples TRBV5-1 to TRBJ1-4; tentatively, D is TRBD1 (5 bases). The CDR3 is 16 amino acids. Between the trimmed V and J ends, which lost 8 bases and 8 bases, there was a span of 25 bases. Germline values: CDR1 SGHRS, CDR2 YFSETQ. The CDR3 DNA sequence: TGCGCCAGTTCAAGAGGCTTGGGCAGGGAAAGAGAAAAACTGTTTTTT. Its protein product is CASSRGLGREREKLFF.